A single sample gave rise to the 15 T cell receptor beta chains below, sequenced in a study of cytomegalovirus exposure and HLA in healthy donors. The PCR was carried out with 60 Vbeta primers and 13 Jbeta primers. The method was immunoSEQ multiplex PCR; TCRdb's version includes in-frame clones alone and lacks a portion of them. This sample has roughly 130,000 clones, with under 70% found just once. The sequenced sample was PBMCs. The receptors derive from a young man in good health and CMV-seronegative.

The chain combines TRBV6-1 with TRBJ2-5; D is perhaps TRBD2 (6 bases). The CDR3 consists of 13 residues. Per the germline V gene, CDR1 is MNHNS and CDR2 is SASEGT. Trimming stripped 6 bases from V and 7 bases from J, with 15 bases between. The CDR3 region is CASSRDLTGTQYF. CDR3 nucleotide sequence: TGTGCCAGCAGCCGGGACTTAACGGGGACCCAGTACTTC.

This chain connects TRBV20-1 to TRBJ2-1; possibly TRBD2 for D (5 bases). Germline CDR1 reads DFQATT; CDR2 reads SNEGSKA (reference sequence). Trimming took off 6 bases at V and 9 bases at J, with 9 bases between the two ends. The CDR3 totals 10 residues. The CDR3 nucleotides read TGCAGTGCAGTAGAGGGTGAGCAGTTCTTC. This encodes CSAVEGEQFF.

V gene TRBV7-9 combines with J gene TRBJ1-1; 7 bases line up with TRBD1. CDR3 length: 15 amino acids. Trimming removed 0 bases from V and 2 bases from J; junction bases left unmatched: 3. The V gene's germline CDR1 is SEHNR and CDR2 FQNEAQ (reference sequence). The chain's CDR3 is CASSLADRANTEAFF. In DNA form, the CDR3 reads TGTGCCAGCAGCTTAGCCGACAGGGCCAACACTGAAGCTTTCTTT.

The V gene is TRBV7-8, the J gene TRBJ2-4; D gene uncertain. The germline V gene encodes CDR1 SGHVS and CDR2 FQNEAQ. V was trimmed by 3 bases and J by 3 bases, leaving 15 bases between them. The CDR3 is 16 amino acids. CDR3 in amino acids: CASSFDSQVLKNIQYF. CDR3 in DNA: TGTGCCAGCAGCTTTGATTCCCAGGTACTCAAAAACATTCAGTACTTC.

The genes are TRBV9 and TRBJ2-7, with TRBD1 matching over 7 bases. CDR1 is SGDLS, CDR2 YYNGEE, per germline. Trimming at V came to 2 bases and at J to 6 bases, leaving 8 bases not matched to a gene. CDR3 length equals 14 residues. CDR3 coding DNA: TGTGCCAGCAGCGTGACAGGGAGAGGTAGCGAGCAGTACTTC. Protein sequence: CASSVTGRGSEQYF.

The chain joins TRBV15 to TRBJ2-7, with 8 bases matching TRBD1. CDR3 length: 14 amino acids. V lost 0 bases and J lost 4; bases outside the gene matches: 2. Looked up from germline, CDR1 is LNHNV and CDR2 is YYDKDF (reference sequence). The CDR3 DNA sequence: TGTGCCACCAGCAGAGATCGACAGGGGTACGAGCAGTACTTC. Amino acid sequence: CATSRDRQGYEQYF.

The table lists this clone with a few counts. The chain combines TRBV30 with TRBJ2-2; possible D gene TRBD1, 6 bases. Deletions cut 3 bases from V and 4 bases from J, with 21 bases between. This CDR3 comprises 17 residues. Germline V gives CDR1 GTSNPN, CDR2 SVGIG (reference sequence). CDR3 loop: CAWRGGAVQGFTGELFF. CDR3 sequence (DNA): TGTGCCTGGAGAGGGGGTGCGGTCCAGGGGTTCACCGGGGAGCTGTTTTTT.

This chain uses TRBV5-4 with TRBJ2-5, with TRBD1 as a possible D gene (7 bases). The V end lost 0 bases, the J end lost 2 bases, and 11 bases lay between the germline ends. Germline CDR1 is SGHNT and CDR2 is YYREEE (reference sequence). This CDR3 region has 15 residues. The CDR3, as DNA: TGTGCCAGCAGCTTGGGCGGGACAGTACAAGAGACCCAGTACTTC. Translation: CASSLGGTVQETQYF.

The chain couples TRBV10-3 to TRBJ1-2; no firm D call. The CDR3 sequence is 13 residues long. V dropped 2 bases and J dropped 0 bases, with 4 bases sitting between them. The germline V gene has CDR1 ENHRY and CDR2 SYGVKD. This chain's CDR3 is CAISERANYGYTF. The CDR3, as DNA: TGTGCCATCAGTGAGAGAGCTAACTATGGCTACACCTTC.

The chain joins TRBV19 to TRBJ2-7; the match to TRBD2 covers 10 bases. The CDR3 totals 17 residues. J gave up 1 base and V 4 bases, and 10 bases lay outside the gene matches. Germline CDR1 is LNHDA and CDR2 is SQIVND (reference sequence). The CDR3 DNA reads TGTGCCAGTAGTAAGGACCTTAGCGGGGGGATATCCTACGAGCAGTACTTC. It codes for CASSKDLSGGISYEQYF.

Only a few counts were recorded for this clone. This chain uses TRBV2 with TRBJ2-5, with D tentatively TRBD1 (5 bases). The J call may be mistaken, given a closer DNA end match to TRBJ2-7. The CDR3 has 13 residues. Germline V gene data show CDR1 as SNHLY and CDR2 as FYNNEI. CDR3 residues: CASSEVQGSEQYF. As DNA, the CDR3 is TGTGCCAGCAGTGAAGTTCAGGGTTCCGAGCAGTACTTC.

This clone has a handful of counts. J is TRBJ1-1 and V is TRBV9, with 8 bases aligning to TRBD1. Germline V lookup: CDR1 SGDLS, CDR2 YYNGEE. The V gene end was trimmed by 2 bases and the J gene end by 3 bases; junction bases not matched to a gene: 6. The CDR3 length is 15 residues. CDR3 sequence (DNA): TGTGCCAGCAGCGTGGGACAGGTGTGGGACACTGAAGCTTTCTTT. Translated, it gives CASSVGQVWDTEAFF.

The chain employs TRBV28 and TRBJ1-1; no clear D. Germline V CDR1 and CDR2: MDHEN, SYDVKM. V lost 6 bases to trimming and J lost 0 bases, with 11 bases between them. This CDR3 contains 14 residues. CDR3: CASSRGGLNTEAFF. For the CDR3, the DNA is TGTGCCAGCAGCCGGGGAGGATTGAACACTGAAGCTTTCTTT.

The rearrangement joins TRBV7-2 to TRBJ1-1; the D gene is possibly TRBD1 (6 bases). Germline V gene sequence: CDR1 SGHTA, CDR2 FQGNSA. Trimming shortened V by 3 bases and J by 0 bases, and 8 bases separated the two germline ends. CDR3 length: 14 amino acids. CDR3 in amino acids: CASSFGGVNTEAFF. In nucleotides, the CDR3 is TGTGCCAGCAGCTTTGGGGGCGTGAACACTGAAGCTTTCTTT.

The rearrangement links TRBV11-2 to TRBJ1-1, with 8 bases fitting TRBD1. CDR1 SGHAT and CDR2 FQNNGV come from the germline V gene. This CDR3 is built from 15 residues. Unmatched junction bases numbered 5, after V lost 5 bases and J lost 0 bases. The CDR3 reads CASSLVQGVNTEAFF. In nucleotides, the CDR3 is TGTGCCAGCAGCCTCGTACAGGGGGTGAACACTGAAGCTTTCTTT.